Reported below is one T cell receptor beta chain. Clones were sequenced by immunoSEQ multiplex PCR, and TCRdb holds only the in-frame ones, with some missing. This table has approximately 30,000 clones, 87% appearing once. The sample originates from a study of blood T cell repertoires in COVID-19. Trimming left V 5 bases short and J 6 bases short, with 19 bases between. Germline values: CDR1 MNHEY, CDR2 SVGAGI. The CDR3 has 15 residues. The chain couples TRBV6-5 to TRBJ1-2; no reliable D call. The sequence was obtained from a human donor in a cohort sampled during active COVID-19. Specimen: peripheral blood. CDR3 sequence: CASSPYVRVMDGYTF. In DNA, the CDR3 is TGTGCCAGCAGTCCCTACGTTAGAGTGATGGATGGCTACACCTTC.